What follows are 20 T cell receptor beta chains derived from one specimen sequenced in a study of T-cell reconstitution after alpha-beta-depleted transplantation in children. The authors prepared the TCRbeta library with unique molecular identifiers. Via MiXCR, TCRdb re-called the PCR reads, giving one row per CDR3 protein. The table shows a few hundred thousand distinct CDR3 sequences, with over 25% occurring only once. Sequencing was performed on PBMCs, taken before TCRalphabeta/CD19-depleted stem cell transplant. The origin of the receptors is a boy under three years old with Wiskott-Aldrich syndrome, due to receive a stem cell transplant.

The rearrangement links TRBV7-8 to TRBJ1-5; tentatively, D is TRBD1 (6 bases). Germline V lookup: CDR1 SGHVS, CDR2 FQNEAQ. The CDR3 sequence is 13 residues long. The germline V and J ends were trimmed by 5 bases and 7 bases, with 12 bases remaining between them. The CDR3 DNA sequence: TGTGCCAGCAGCCAGGACAGCCAACAGCCCCAGCATTTT. Translation gives CASSQDSQQPQHF.

The rearrangement uses TRBV6-2 or TRBV6-3 and TRBJ2-5, with 9 bases lining up with TRBD1. After removal of 5 bases from V and 3 bases from J, the junction contained 10 bases not matched to a gene. CDR1 MNHEY and CDR2 SVGEGT come from the germline V gene. This CDR3 comprises 16 residues. The CDR3 coding sequence is TGTGCCAGCAGTCCTACCGGGACAGGGTTGAAAGAGACCCAGTACTTC. This translates into CASSPTGTGLKETQYF.

The V and J genes are TRBV9 and TRBJ2-5, with D maybe TRBD2 (5 bases). CDR1 and CDR2 (germline): SGDLS, YYNGEE. Trimming removed 0 bases from V and 5 bases from J, with 14 bases in between. The CDR3 has 15 amino acids. CDR3 region: CASSVEFGDRETQYF. In DNA form, the CDR3 reads TGTGCCAGCAGCGTAGAATTCGGGGATCGGGAGACCCAGTACTTC.

This clonotype was picked up a small number of times. The J gene is TRBJ2-3, the V gene TRBV20-1; 10 nucleotides align to TRBD2. This CDR3 spans 14 amino acids. Looked up from germline, CDR1 is DFQATT and CDR2 is SNEGSKA (reference sequence). Trimming at V came to 2 bases and at J to 2 bases, leaving 1 base not matched to a gene. The CDR3: CSARLAGDTDTQYF. In nucleotides, the CDR3 is TGCAGTGCTAGACTAGCGGGAGACACAGATACGCAGTATTTT.

The chain joins TRBV5-1 to TRBJ2-3; TRBD1 might be the D (6 bases). Trimming took 3 bases from V and 5 from J, leaving 16 bases between them. This CDR3 has 15 amino acids. Per germline, CDR1 SGHRS and CDR2 YFSETQ. The CDR3 nucleotides read TGCGCCAGCAGCTATTCCCCGGGACATTTAGATACGCAGTATTTT. Translating gives CASSYSPGHLDTQYF.

This clonotype was observed many times. This chain joins TRBV5-1 and TRBJ2-7, with D unresolved. Per germline, CDR1 SGHRS and CDR2 YFSETQ. This CDR3 has 16 residues. Trimming removed 0 bases at V and 0 bases at J, with 13 bases between. This CDR3 is CASSLGPILYSYEQYF. The CDR3 DNA is TGCGCCAGCAGCTTGGGACCCATCCTATACTCCTACGAGCAGTACTTC.

V and J are TRBV2 and TRBJ2-3; TRBD2 matches at 16 bases. With 6 bases clipped from V and 3 bases from J, the junction kept 3 bases outside the gene matches. The CDR3 contains 16 residues. CDR1 SNHLY and CDR2 FYNNEI come from the germline V gene. CDR3 in amino acids: CASRPGLAGGTDTQYF. CDR3 bases: TGTGCCAGCAGACCGGGACTAGCGGGAGGGACAGATACGCAGTATTTT.

The chain joins TRBV7-9 to TRBJ1-2, with D tentatively TRBD1 (5 bases). This CDR3 spans 16 amino acids. Germline assignment: CDR1 SEHNR and CDR2 FQNEAQ (reference sequence). Between the trimmed V and J ends, which lost 4 bases and 3 bases, there was a span of 18 bases. This chain's CDR3 is CASSSPGSGADYGYTF. Written as DNA, the CDR3 is TGTGCCAGCAGCTCCCCAGGGTCTGGTGCGGACTATGGCTACACCTTC.

Of note for this clonotype: A junction end diverges from the germline sequence, so it may reflect a read error. The genes are TRBV6-1 and TRBJ2-7; 8 bases map to TRBD2. The germline gives CDR1 MNHNS, CDR2 SASEGT. This CDR3 region has 15 residues. The DNA for the CDR3 is TGTGCCAGCAGTGAGATGACTAGCGCCTCCGACGAGCAGTACTTC. As protein: CASSEMTSASDEQYF.

The chain recombines TRBV7-6 with TRBJ2-5; D not certain. The germline V gene encodes CDR1 SGHVS and CDR2 FNYEAQ. The CDR3 covers 14 residues. Trimming removed 1 base at V and 2 bases at J, with 8 bases between. CDR3 DNA sequence: TGTGCCAGCAGCTTAGTATTTAGACAAGAGACCCAGTACTTC. It codes for CASSLVFRQETQYF.

The chain carries TRBV5-1 and TRBJ2-1, with 8 bases lining up with TRBD1. CDR3 length: 16 residues. The V gene end was trimmed by 1 base and the J gene end by 0 bases; junction bases not matched to a gene: 3. CDR1 SGHRS and CDR2 YFSETQ come from the germline V gene. CDR3 coding DNA: TGCGCCAGCAGCTTGTACGGGACAGGCTCCTACAATGAGCAGTTCTTC. Translated, it gives CASSLYGTGSYNEQFF.

This clonotype was detected only a few times. The gene calls are TRBV29-1 and TRBJ2-1; 9 bases map to TRBD2. Per the germline V gene, CDR1 is SQVTM and CDR2 is ANQGSEA. The CDR3 covers 15 residues. The junction had 10 bases not matched to a gene; V was cut back by 1 base and J by 9 bases. Here the CDR3 reads CSVEARTSAGFEQFF. CDR3 bases: TGCAGCGTTGAAGCGAGGACTAGCGCGGGATTTGAGCAGTTCTTC.

In its sample, this clonotype was seen a few times. The chain carries TRBV6-5 and TRBJ1-5; D is possibly TRBD1 (6 bases). CDR3 size: 14 residues. Trimming took 4 bases from V and 4 from J, leaving 11 bases between them. The germline gives CDR1 MNHEY, CDR2 SVGAGI. The DNA of the CDR3 is TGTGCCAGCAGTTCAGGGGTCCGGAATCAGCCCCAGCATTTT. Its translation: CASSSGVRNQPQHF.

This clonotype has more than one count but fewer than ten. The CDR3 DNA reads TGCAGTGCTAGGCCGGCGGCTAAAGTGAATGAGCAGTTCTTC. It translates to CSARPAAKVNEQFF. V is TRBV20-1 and J is TRBJ2-1; no clear D gene. This CDR3 region has 14 residues. The germline CDR1 and CDR2 sequences are DFQATT and SNEGSKA (reference sequence). Between the trimmed V and J ends, which lost 3 bases and 7 bases, there was a span of 16 bases.

The V gene is TRBV7-3, the J gene TRBJ2-1, with D possibly matching TRBD1 (5 bases). Trimming shortened V by 5 bases and J by 6 bases, and 8 bases separated the two germline ends. CDR1 is SGHTA and CDR2 is FQGTGA in the germline V gene. The CDR3 totals 12 residues. The CDR3 is CASSGAGNEQFF. The CDR3 DNA sequence: TGTGCCAGCAGCGGGGCTGGCAATGAGCAGTTCTTC.

V and J are TRBV20-1 and TRBJ2-3; D is undetermined. The CDR3 spans 12 residues. The germline CDR1 and CDR2 sequences are DFQATT and SNEGSKA (reference sequence). The CDR3 sequence: CSLTGSTDTQYF. CDR3 nucleotide sequence: TGCAGCCTGACCGGCTCCACAGATACGCAGTATTTT.

This clonotype was detected many times. At one boundary the junction diverges from the germline segment, which might be a read error. This sequence joins TRBV5-1 and TRBJ1-3; D remains ambiguous. Germline CDR1 is SGHRS and CDR2 is YFSETQ. The CDR3 sequence is 13 residues long. CDR3 in DNA: TGTGCCAGCAGCTTAGGCTCTGGAAACACCATATATTTT. The encoded protein is CASSLGSGNTIYF.

The chain carries TRBV6-5 and TRBJ2-3; 10 positions match TRBD2. J was trimmed by 6 bases and V by 0 bases; bases with no gene match: 9. Germline assignment: CDR1 MNHEY and CDR2 SVGAGI. This CDR3 spans 17 amino acids. The DNA for the CDR3 is TGTGCCAGCAGTTACTCTCTCTCAGCGGGAGGGCGGGATACGCAGTATTTT. It yields the protein CASSYSLSAGGRDTQYF.

With regard to this clonotype: Mismatch with germline at one junction end may stem from a read error. The CDR3 is CASSEAGGPNF. CDR3 nucleotides: TGTGCCAGCAGTGAAGCGGGAGGGCCTAATTTT. The chain carries TRBV25-1 and TRBJ2-3, with 9 nucleotides matching TRBD2. Germline V gene data show CDR1 as MGHDK and CDR2 as SYGVNS. The length of the CDR3 is 11 residues. The full variable domain, its missing parts supplied by reference TRBV25-1 and TRBJ2-3, is EADIYQTPRYLVIGTGKKITLECSQTMGHDKMYWYQQDPGMELHLIHYSYGVNSTEKGDLSSESTVSRIRTEHFPLTLESARPSHTSQYLCASSEAGGPNFGPGTRLTVL.

The genes are TRBV9 and TRBJ2-3, with TRBD2 identical over 7 bases. The CDR3 has 15 amino acids. The junction had 2 bases not matched to a gene; V was cut back by 0 bases and J by 1 base. The germline V gene encodes CDR1 SGDLS and CDR2 YYNGEE. The CDR3 reads CASSVGGGGTDTQYF. CDR3 in DNA: TGTGCCAGCAGCGTAGGGGGGGGAGGCACAGATACGCAGTATTTT.